One and the same sample provided the 20 T cell receptor beta chains below, sequenced in a study of OX40 agonist ivuxolimab in advanced cancers. Library creation used the immunoSEQ multiplex PCR assay. TCRdb mirrors the immuneACCESS table, restricted to in-frame sequences. Some clones are absent from its copies; in checked studies, under half trace to an unresolved V gene, and the reason for the others is unknown. The sample table lists under 70,000 clones, more than 85% of them with a count of one. The biggest ten clones account for approximately 1.4% of the sample. Sequencing was performed on CD4+ or CD8+ T cells sorted from blood, taken in a trial of the OX40 agonist ivuxolimab. These receptors came from an adult with an advanced solid tumor such as melanoma, head and neck, liver or kidney cancer.

The chain uses TRBV7-6 and TRBJ1-4; weak D call: TRBD1 (5 bases). Trimming stripped 5 bases from V and 2 bases from J, with 9 bases between. This CDR3 region has 14 residues. Germline-derived CDR1 and CDR2 are SGHVS and FNYEAQ. In nucleotides, the CDR3 is TGTGCCAGCAGCCCCAGGGCTACTAATGAAAAACTGTTTTTT. This translates into CASSPRATNEKLFF.

This clone appeared a single time. As DNA, the CDR3 is TGTGCCAGCAGCTTAGTGGACAGGGGTTCACCCCTCCACTTT. Its protein is CASSLVDRGSPLHF. This chain joins TRBV7-6 and TRBJ1-6, with 9 bases that match TRBD1. The CDR3 spans 14 residues. Unmatched junction bases numbered 1, after V lost 1 base and J lost 9 bases. Per the germline V gene, CDR1 is SGHVS and CDR2 is FNYEAQ.

This chain links TRBV28 with TRBJ2-2; 9 nucleotides match TRBD2. The trim removed 4 bases at V and 5 bases at J, leaving 5 bases unmatched. The CDR3 is 15 residues long. In germline, CDR1 is MDHEN, CDR2 SYDVKM. Written as DNA, the CDR3 is TGTGCCAGCAGTTCGGCGGGGGGGCATACCGGGGAGCTGTTTTTT. It codes for CASSSAGGHTGELFF.

This chain joins TRBV6-1 and TRBJ2-3, with D maybe TRBD2 (5 bases). The CDR3 has 15 residues. Germline CDR1 reads MNHNS; CDR2 reads SASEGT. The V gene lost 5 bases and the J gene lost 0 bases, with 12 bases spanning the gap. The CDR3 coding sequence is TGTGCCAGCAGTTCGGGAAGCACTAGCACAGATACGCAGTATTTT. This translates into CASSSGSTSTDTQYF.

The rearrangement joins TRBV18 to TRBJ1-1; D is uncertain. The CDR3 has 14 amino acids. Per the germline V gene, CDR1 is KGHSH and CDR2 is LQKENI. Trimming cost V 3 bases and J 0 bases, with 8 bases left between them. This CDR3 reads CASSPPNLNTEAFF. The CDR3 DNA is TGTGCCAGCTCACCCCCCAATCTGAACACTGAAGCTTTCTTT.

The rearrangement joins TRBV28 to TRBJ1-5, with 8 bases identical to TRBD1. The CDR3 extends over 15 amino acids. Germline V gene data show CDR1 as MDHEN and CDR2 as SYDVKM. The trim removed 5 bases at V and 2 bases at J, leaving 5 bases unmatched. CDR3 nucleotides: TGTGCCAGCAGTGGCGGACAGGGAGGCAATCAGCCCCAGCATTTT. Its protein is CASSGGQGGNQPQHF.

The J gene is TRBJ2-5, the V gene TRBV4-2; the match to TRBD2 covers 7 bases. V lost 3 bases, J lost 5 bases, and 6 bases stayed unmatched. The CDR3 sequence is 14 residues long. CDR1 is LGHNA, CDR2 YNFKEQ, per germline. The CDR3 bases are TGTGCCAGCAGCCAGGGGGGGGGAGGGGAGACCCAGTACTTC. Protein product: CASSQGGGGETQYF.

The CDR3 loop is CASSGQGNTEAFF. Written as DNA, the CDR3 is TGTGCCAGCAGTGGACAGGGGAACACTGAAGCTTTCTTT. V usage is TRBV6-1 and J usage is TRBJ1-1, with 7 positions matching TRBD1. J lost 1 base, V lost 4 bases, and 0 bases had no gene match. The CDR3 contains 13 residues. Germline values: CDR1 MNHNS, CDR2 SASEGT.

The chain is built from TRBV27 and TRBJ2-7; the match to TRBD2 covers 10 bases. Looked up from germline, CDR1 is MNHEY and CDR2 is SMNVEV (reference sequence). V lost 3 bases and J lost 2; bases outside the gene matches: 16. This CDR3 is built from 19 residues. DNA for the CDR3: TGTGCCAGCAGTTTTATAAGTAGCGGGAGGTCCTCGGGCCCCTACGAGCAGTACTTC. It is translated as CASSFISSGRSSGPYEQYF.

This clone was observed a handful of times. This chain joins TRBV6-5 and TRBJ1-5, with D possibly matching TRBD1 (6 bases). The CDR3 length is 13 residues. The ends were cut back, 10 bases at V and 5 bases at J, with 15 bases in the middle. From germline, CDR1 is MNHEY and CDR2 SVGAGI. This CDR3 reads CATRGGPDQPQHF. The CDR3 bases are TGTGCCACCCGGGGGGGGCCGGATCAGCCCCAGCATTTT.

The chain recombines TRBV6-5 with TRBJ1-1, with D possibly being TRBD1 (6 bases). The length of the CDR3 is 13 residues. CDR1 is MNHEY and CDR2 is SVGAGI in the germline V gene. Between the trimmed V and J ends, which lost 6 bases and 0 bases, there was a span of 8 bases. This CDR3 is CASRGAMNTEAFF. The CDR3 bases are TGTGCCAGCAGGGGGGCCATGAACACTGAAGCTTTCTTT.

The count of this clone is one. The chain couples TRBV6-4 to TRBJ1-2; 8 bases map to TRBD1. The ends lost 8 bases at V and 4 bases at J; junction bases unmatched: 15. Germline V gives CDR1 MRHNA, CDR2 SNTAGT. This CDR3 has 16 residues. The CDR3 spells CASGGRGTGFLYGYTF. CDR3 nucleotides: TGTGCCAGCGGGGGTCGGGGGACAGGTTTCCTCTATGGCTACACCTTC.

This chain connects TRBV28 to TRBJ1-3, with D uncertain. CDR3 length: 14 amino acids. Germline V gives CDR1 MDHEN, CDR2 SYDVKM. V dropped 2 bases and J dropped 3 bases, with 8 bases sitting between them. The CDR3 nucleotides read TGTGCCAGCAGTTTACGGAATCGTGGAAACACCATATATTTT. It is translated as CASSLRNRGNTIYF.

This clone was seen a few times. The rearrangement uses TRBV5-1 and TRBJ1-1; 10 bases fit TRBD1. Trimming took 4 bases from V and 6 from J; bases not matched to a gene: 6. The CDR3 runs 14 residues. Germline CDR1 SGHRS, CDR2 YFSETQ. CDR3 in amino acids: CASSPGTGEPEAFF. The CDR3 nucleotides are TGCGCCAGCAGCCCCGGGACAGGGGAACCTGAAGCTTTCTTT.

Comments on this clone: The junction and the germline gene differ at one end; a read error may be behind it. The CDR3 loop reads CASGLGLAGVSEQYF. In DNA form, the CDR3 reads TGTGCTAGTGGCTTGGGACTAGCGGGAGTATCCGAGCAGTACTTC. This chain connects TRBV12-5 to TRBJ2-7, with 14 bases aligning to TRBD2. The V gene's germline CDR1 is LGHNT and CDR2 FRNRAP. CDR3 length: 15 amino acids. The full variable domain, in which reference TRBV12-5 and TRBJ2-7 provide the parts outside the CDR3, is DARVTQTPRHKVTEMGQEVTMRCQPILGHNTVFWYRQTMMQGLELLAYFRNRAPLDDSGMPKDRFSAEMPDATLATLKIQPSEPRDSAVYFCASGLGLAGVSEQYFGPGTRLTVT.

In this sample, this clone turned up once. The chain uses TRBV2 and TRBJ2-3, with D maybe TRBD2 (6 bases). The CDR3 has 13 amino acids. V dropped 6 bases and J dropped 1 base, with 8 bases sitting between them. Germline CDR1 is SNHLY and CDR2 is FYNNEI. This CDR3 reads CASSGEGTDTQYF. The CDR3 bases are TGTGCCAGCAGCGGGGAGGGCACAGATACGCAGTATTTT.

This clone turned up a few times. The chain employs TRBV30 and TRBJ1-5; TRBD1 matches at 8 bases. V was pared by 4 bases and J by 4 bases, with 3 bases of the junction left unmatched. The CDR3 consists of 13 residues. CDR1 and CDR2 from the germline V gene are GTSNPN and SVGIG (reference sequence). In DNA form, the CDR3 reads TGTGCCTGGACTCGACAGGGGAATCAGCCCCAGCATTTT. This codes for CAWTRQGNQPQHF. Looking up the rest from reference TRBV30 and TRBJ1-5 gives the full variable domain: SQTIHQWPATLVQPVGSPLSLECTVEGTSNPNLYWYRQAAGRGLQLLFYSVGIGQISSEVPQNLSASRPQDRQFILSSKKLLLSDSGFYLCAWTRQGNQPQHFGDGTRLSIL.

The rearrangement links TRBV5-1 to TRBJ1-5; TRBD1 is a possible D gene (6 bases). The germline V gene encodes CDR1 SGHRS and CDR2 YFSETQ. This CDR3 has 16 amino acids. Trimming removed 0 bases from V and 0 bases from J, with 10 bases in between. The CDR3 protein is CASSLGGPNSNQPQHF. In nucleotides, the CDR3 is TGCGCCAGCAGCTTGGGGGGGCCGAATAGCAATCAGCCCCAGCATTTT.

The rearrangement uses TRBV30 and TRBJ2-7; 11 positions match TRBD1. The length of the CDR3 is 16 residues. J was trimmed by 0 bases and V by 3 bases; bases with no gene match: 7. Per germline, CDR1 GTSNPN and CDR2 SVGIG (reference sequence). CDR3 in DNA: TGTGCCTGGAGACTGAACGGACAGGGGGCCTCCTACGAGCAGTACTTC. This translates into CAWRLNGQGASYEQYF.

The V gene is TRBV15, the J gene TRBJ2-6; D perhaps matches TRBD2 (5 bases). The V and J ends lost 4 bases and 0 bases respectively, with 10 bases between them. Germline V gene lookup returns CDR1 LNHNV and CDR2 YYDKDF (reference sequence). CDR3 length: 16 amino acids. CDR3 sequence: CATSTGLHSGANVLTF. DNA of the CDR3: TGTGCCACCAGCACCGGACTGCACTCTGGGGCCAACGTCCTGACTTTC.